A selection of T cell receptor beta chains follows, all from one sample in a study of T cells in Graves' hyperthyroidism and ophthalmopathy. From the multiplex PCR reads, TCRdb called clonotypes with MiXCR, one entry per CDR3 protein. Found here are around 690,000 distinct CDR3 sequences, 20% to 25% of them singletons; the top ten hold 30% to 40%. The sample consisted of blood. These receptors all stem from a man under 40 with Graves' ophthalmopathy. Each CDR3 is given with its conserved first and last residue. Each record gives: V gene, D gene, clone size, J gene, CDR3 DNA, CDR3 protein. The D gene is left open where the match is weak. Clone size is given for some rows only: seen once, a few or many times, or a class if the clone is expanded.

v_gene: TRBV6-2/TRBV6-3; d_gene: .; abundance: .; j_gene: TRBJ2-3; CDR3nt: TGTGCCAGCAGACTAATGGAGGCGGCAGGGGCAGATACGCAGTATTTT; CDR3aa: CASRLMEAAGADTQYF
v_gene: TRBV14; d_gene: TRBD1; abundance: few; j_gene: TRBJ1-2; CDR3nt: TGTGCCAGCAGCCCCAGGACAGGGGGGATTTATGGCTACACCTTC; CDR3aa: CASSPRTGGIYGYTF
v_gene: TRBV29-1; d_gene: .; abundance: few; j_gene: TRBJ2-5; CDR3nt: TGCAGCGTTGTCAGGGCCGGCCAAGAGACCCAGTACTTC; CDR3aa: CSVVRAGQETQYF
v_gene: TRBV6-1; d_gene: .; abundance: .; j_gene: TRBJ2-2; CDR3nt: TGTGCCAGCAGTACCCAGGGGGGTGGGGCCGGGGAGCTGTTTTTT; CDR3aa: CASSTQGGGAGELFF
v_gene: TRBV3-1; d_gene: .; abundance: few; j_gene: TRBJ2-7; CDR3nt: TGTGCCAGCAGCCATCTCCCGCCCAAACAAGATAACGAGCAGTACTTC; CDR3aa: CASSHLPPKQDNEQYF
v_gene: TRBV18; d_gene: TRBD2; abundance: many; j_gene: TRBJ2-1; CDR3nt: TGTGCCAGCTCACCACCGGGTTCGGGAGGGACCTACAATGAGCAGTTCTTC; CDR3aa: CASSPPGSGGTYNEQFF
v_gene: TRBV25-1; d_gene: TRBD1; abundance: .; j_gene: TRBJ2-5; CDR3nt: TGTGCCAGCAGTGCCCAGACAGGGTGGGAGACCCAGTACTTC; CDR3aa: CASSAQTGWETQYF
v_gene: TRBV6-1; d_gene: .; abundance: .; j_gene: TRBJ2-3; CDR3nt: TGTGCCAGCAGTTGGACAGCTCAAACAGATACGCAGTATTTT; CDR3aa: CASSWTAQTDTQYF
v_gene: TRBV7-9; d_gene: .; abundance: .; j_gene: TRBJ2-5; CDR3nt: TGTGCCAGCAGGGATCGGACCGGGGGCGAGACCCAGTACTTC; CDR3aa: CASRDRTGGETQYF
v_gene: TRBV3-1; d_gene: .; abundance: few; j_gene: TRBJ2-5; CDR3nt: TGTGCCAGCAGCCAAGAGGGGGGCGGTTACCCGGGGACCCAGTACTTC; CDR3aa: CASSQEGGGYPGTQYF
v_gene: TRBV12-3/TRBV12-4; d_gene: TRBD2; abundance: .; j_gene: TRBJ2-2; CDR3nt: TGTGCCAGCAGTCGTCGGACTAGCGTGAACACCGGGGAGCTGTTTTTT; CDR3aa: CASSRRTSVNTGELFF
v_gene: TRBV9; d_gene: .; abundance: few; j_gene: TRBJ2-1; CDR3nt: TGTGCCAGCAGCGTAGGTACAGGGCGGCGGAATGAGCAGTTCTTC; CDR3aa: CASSVGTGRRNEQFF